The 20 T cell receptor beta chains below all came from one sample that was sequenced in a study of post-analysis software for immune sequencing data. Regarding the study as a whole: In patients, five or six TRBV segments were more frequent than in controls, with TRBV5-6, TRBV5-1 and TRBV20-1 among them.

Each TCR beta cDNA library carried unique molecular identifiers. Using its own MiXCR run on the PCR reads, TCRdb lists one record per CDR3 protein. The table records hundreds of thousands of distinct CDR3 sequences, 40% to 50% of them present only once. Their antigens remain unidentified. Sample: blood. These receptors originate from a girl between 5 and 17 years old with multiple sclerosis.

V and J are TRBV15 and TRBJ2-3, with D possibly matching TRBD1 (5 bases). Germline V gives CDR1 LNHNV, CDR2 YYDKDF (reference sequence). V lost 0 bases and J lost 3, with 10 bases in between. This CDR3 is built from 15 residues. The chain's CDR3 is CATSRERGRTDTQYF. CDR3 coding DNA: TGTGCCACCAGCAGAGAAAGGGGTAGAACAGATACGCAGTATTTT.

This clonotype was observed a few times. As DNA, the CDR3 is TGTGCCAGCAGCCTCAGGGGGTTAGCGGGGGGGAACTACGAGCAGTACTTC. Protein: CASSLRGLAGGNYEQYF. The rearrangement links TRBV3-1 to TRBJ2-7; TRBD2 matches at 11 bases. The CDR3 is made up of 17 amino acids. Germline V gene lookup returns CDR1 LGHDT and CDR2 YNNKEL (reference sequence). The V gene end was trimmed by 4 bases and the J gene end by 3 bases; junction bases not matched to a gene: 11.

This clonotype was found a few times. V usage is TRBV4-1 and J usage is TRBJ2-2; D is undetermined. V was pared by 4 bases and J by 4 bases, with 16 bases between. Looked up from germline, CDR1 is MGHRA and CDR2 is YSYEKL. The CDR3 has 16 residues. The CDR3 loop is CASSPSNPAVTGELFF. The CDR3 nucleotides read TGCGCCAGCAGCCCATCCAATCCGGCGGTCACCGGGGAGCTGTTTTTT.

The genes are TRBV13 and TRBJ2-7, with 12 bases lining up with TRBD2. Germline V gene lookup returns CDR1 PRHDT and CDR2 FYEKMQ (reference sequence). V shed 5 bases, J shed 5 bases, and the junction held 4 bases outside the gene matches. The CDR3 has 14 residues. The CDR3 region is CASSRTSGTHEQYF. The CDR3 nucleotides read TGTGCCAGCAGCCGGACTAGCGGGACTCACGAGCAGTACTTC.

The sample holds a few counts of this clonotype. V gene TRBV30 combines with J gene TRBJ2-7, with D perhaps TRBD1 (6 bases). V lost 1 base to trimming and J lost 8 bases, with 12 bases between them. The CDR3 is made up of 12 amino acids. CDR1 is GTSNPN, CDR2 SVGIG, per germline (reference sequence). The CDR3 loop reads CAWSGGPPKQYF. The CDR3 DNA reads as TGTGCCTGGAGTGGGGGGCCTCCCAAGCAGTACTTC.

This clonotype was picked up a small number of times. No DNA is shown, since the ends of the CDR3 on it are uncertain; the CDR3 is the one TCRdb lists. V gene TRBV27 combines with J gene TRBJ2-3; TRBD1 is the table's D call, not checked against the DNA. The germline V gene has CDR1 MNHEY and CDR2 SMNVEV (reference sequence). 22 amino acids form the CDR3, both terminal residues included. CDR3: CASSSRTRGLHLRFGDTDTQYF.

DNA of the CDR3: TGTGCCAGCAGCCCAATGGCGGGGTCAGGGGGCAGCGCAGATACGCAGTATTTT. This sequence encodes CASSPMAGSGGSADTQYF. This chain links TRBV25-1 with TRBJ2-3; 8 bases fit TRBD1. Germline V CDR1 and CDR2: MGHDK, SYGVNS. The CDR3 sequence is 18 residues long. Unmatched junction bases numbered 18, after V lost 6 bases and J lost 4 bases.

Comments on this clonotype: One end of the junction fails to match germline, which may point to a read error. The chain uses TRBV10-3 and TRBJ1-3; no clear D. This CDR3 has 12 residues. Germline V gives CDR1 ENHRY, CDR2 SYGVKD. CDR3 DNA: TGTGCCATCAGTGAGTCTGCAAACACCATATATTTT. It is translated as CAISESANTIYF.

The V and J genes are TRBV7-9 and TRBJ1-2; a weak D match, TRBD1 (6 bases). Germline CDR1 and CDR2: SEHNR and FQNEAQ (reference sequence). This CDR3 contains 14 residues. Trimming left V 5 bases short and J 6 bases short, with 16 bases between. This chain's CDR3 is CASSDAARGDGYTF. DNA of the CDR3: TGTGCCAGCAGCGACGCCGCCAGGGGCGATGGCTACACCTTC. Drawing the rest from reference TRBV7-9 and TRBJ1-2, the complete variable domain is DTGVSQNPRHKITKRGQNVTFRCDPISEHNRLYWYRQTLGQGPEFLTYFQNEAQLEKSRLLSDRFSAERPKGSFSTLEIQRTEQGDSAMYLCASSDAARGDGYTFGSGTRLTVV.

The CDR3 is CATSSGGRQPQHF. The CDR3 DNA reads TGTGCCACCAGCTCAGGGGGCCGTCAGCCCCAGCATTTT. The chain carries TRBV24-1 and TRBJ1-5; 8 positions agree with TRBD1. CDR1 and CDR2 (germline): KGHDR, SFDVKD. This CDR3 is 13 amino acids long. Trimming at V came to 7 bases and at J to 6 bases, leaving 4 bases not matched to a gene.

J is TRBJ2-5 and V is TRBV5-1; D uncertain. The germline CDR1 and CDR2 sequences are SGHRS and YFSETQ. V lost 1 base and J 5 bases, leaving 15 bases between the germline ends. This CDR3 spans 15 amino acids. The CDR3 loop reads CASSLWSPKTETQYF. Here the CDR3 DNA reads TGCGCCAGCAGCTTGTGGAGCCCTAAGACGGAGACCCAGTACTTC.

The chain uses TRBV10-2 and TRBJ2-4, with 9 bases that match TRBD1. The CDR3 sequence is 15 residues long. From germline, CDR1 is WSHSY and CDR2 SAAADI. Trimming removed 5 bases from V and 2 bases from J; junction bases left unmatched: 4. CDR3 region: CASSRQGGPKNIQYF. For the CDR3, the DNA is TGCGCCAGCAGTAGACAGGGGGGTCCCAAAAACATTCAGTACTTC.

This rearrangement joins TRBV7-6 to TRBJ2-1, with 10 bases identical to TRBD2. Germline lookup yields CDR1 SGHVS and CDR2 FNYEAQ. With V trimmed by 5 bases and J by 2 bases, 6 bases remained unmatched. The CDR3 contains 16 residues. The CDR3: CASSPLAGPTYNEQFF. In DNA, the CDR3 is TGTGCCAGCAGCCCACTAGCGGGACCCACCTACAATGAGCAGTTCTTC.

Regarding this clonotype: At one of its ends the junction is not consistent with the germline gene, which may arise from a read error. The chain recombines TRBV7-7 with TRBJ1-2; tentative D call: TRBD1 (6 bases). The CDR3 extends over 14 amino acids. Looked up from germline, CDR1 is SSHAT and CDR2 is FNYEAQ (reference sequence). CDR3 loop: CASSPLGGANGYTF. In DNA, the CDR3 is TGTGCTAGCAGCCCCCTCGGGGGGGCGAACGGCTACACCTTC. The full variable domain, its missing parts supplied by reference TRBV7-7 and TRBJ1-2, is GAGVSQSPRYKVTKRGQDVTLRCDPISSHATLYWYQQALGQGPEFLTYFNYEAQPDKSGLPSDRFSAERPEGSISTLTIQRTEQRDSAMYRCASSPLGGANGYTFGSGTRLTVV.

The CDR3: CASSWTSGGVADTQYF. CDR3 coding DNA: TGTGCCAGCAGCTGGACTAGCGGGGGGGTCGCAGATACGCAGTATTTT. The chain uses TRBV3-1 and TRBJ2-3; 15 bases align to TRBD2. The ends lost 5 bases at V and 4 bases at J; junction bases unmatched: 4. The germline gives CDR1 LGHDT, CDR2 YNNKEL (reference sequence). This CDR3 comprises 16 residues.

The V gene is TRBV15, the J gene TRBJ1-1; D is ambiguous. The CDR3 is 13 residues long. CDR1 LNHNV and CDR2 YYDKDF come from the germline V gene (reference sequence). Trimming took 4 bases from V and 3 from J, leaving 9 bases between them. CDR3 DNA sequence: TGTGCCACCAGCATCGGAGTTTACACTGAAGCTTTCTTT. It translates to CATSIGVYTEAFF. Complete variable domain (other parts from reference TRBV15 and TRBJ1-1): DAMVIQNPRYQVTQFGKPVTLSCSQTLNHNVMYWYQQKSSQAPKLLFHYYDKDFNNEADTPDNFQSRRPNTSFCFLDIRSPGLGDTAMYLCATSIGVYTEAFFGQGTRLTVV.

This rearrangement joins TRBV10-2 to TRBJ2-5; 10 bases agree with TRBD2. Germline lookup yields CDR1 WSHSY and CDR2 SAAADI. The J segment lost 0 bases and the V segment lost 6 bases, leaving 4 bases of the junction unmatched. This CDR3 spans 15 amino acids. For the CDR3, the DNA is TGCGCCAGCAGGGGGGGACTAGCGTACCAAGAGACCCAGTACTTC. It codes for CASRGGLAYQETQYF.

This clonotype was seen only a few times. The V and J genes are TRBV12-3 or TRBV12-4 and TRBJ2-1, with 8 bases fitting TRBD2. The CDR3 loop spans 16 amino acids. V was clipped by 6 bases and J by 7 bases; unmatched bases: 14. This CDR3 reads CASSLRISGTINEQFF. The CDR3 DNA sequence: TGTGCCAGCAGCTTACGGATTAGCGGGACAATAAATGAGCAGTTCTTC.

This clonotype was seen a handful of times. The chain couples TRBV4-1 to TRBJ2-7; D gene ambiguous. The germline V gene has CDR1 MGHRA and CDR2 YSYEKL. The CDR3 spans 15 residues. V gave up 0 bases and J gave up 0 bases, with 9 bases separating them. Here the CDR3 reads CASSQEGRPSYEQYF. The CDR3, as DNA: TGCGCCAGCAGCCAAGAGGGTCGGCCCTCCTACGAGCAGTACTTC.

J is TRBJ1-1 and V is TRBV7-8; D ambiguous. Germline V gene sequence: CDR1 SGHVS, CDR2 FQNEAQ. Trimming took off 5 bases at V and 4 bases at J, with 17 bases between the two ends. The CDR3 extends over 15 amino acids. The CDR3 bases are TGTGCCAGCAGCCCGAGGTCGGGGTGGAGCACTGAAGCTTTCTTT. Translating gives CASSPRSGWSTEAFF. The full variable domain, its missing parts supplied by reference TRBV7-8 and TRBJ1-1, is GAGVSQSPRYKVAKRGQDVALRCDPISGHVSLFWYQQALGQGPEFLTYFQNEAQLDKSGLPSDRFFAERPEGSVSTLKIQRTQQEDSAVYLCASSPRSGWSTEAFFGQGTRLTVV.